Below, one T cell receptor beta chain is given with its context. The data are from a study of cytomegalovirus exposure and HLA in healthy donors. Use of 60 Vbeta and 13 Jbeta primers characterized the PCR. Here immunoSEQ multiplex PCR was the method, and the copy in TCRdb shows in-frame clones only, minus some. This table holds roughly 150,000 clones, 78% found once. Sequencing was done on a sample of PBMCs. The clonotype was recovered from a woman between 40 and 55 years old in good health and CMV-seropositive.

CDR3 DNA sequence: TGCGCCAGCAGCAGGGGCCAGTTTACGGAAAAACTGTTTTTT. Amino acids: CASSRGQFTEKLFF. The chain recombines TRBV4-1 with TRBJ1-4; TRBD1 might be the D (5 bases). V lost 5 bases and J lost 8, with 15 bases in between. In germline, CDR1 is MGHRA, CDR2 YSYEKL. The CDR3 contains 14 residues.